This is a list of T cell receptor beta chains from one sample in a study of blood T cells in healthy people across ages. TCRdb fed the 5' RACE reads into MiXCR, producing one record per CDR3 protein. The sample contains almost 800,000 distinct CDR3 sequences, more than 45% of which appear only once. The specimen was blood. Source of these receptors: a man younger than 45 in good health. Each CDR3 is given with its conserved first and last residue. A D gene is named only where the DNA matches it firmly. Clone size is not always given. Where it is, it says once, few, many or a class for expanded clones.

V: TRBV7-8; size: many; J: TRBJ2-7; length: 10; D: NA; CDR3: CASGTYEQYF; DNA: TGTGCCAGCGGGACCTACGAGCAGTACTTC
V: TRBV18; size: NA; J: TRBJ1-1; length: 13; D: NA; CDR3: CASSQAGKTEAFF; DNA: TGTGCCAGCTCACAGGCGGGGAAAACTGAAGCTTTCTTT
V: TRBV9; size: NA; J: TRBJ2-1; length: 13; D: NA; CDR3: CASSRLQDIEQFF; DNA: TGTGCCAGCAGCCGGCTTCAGGATATTGAGCAGTTCTTC
V: TRBV4-1; size: NA; J: TRBJ1-2; length: 16; D: TRBD1; CDR3: CASSQDETGHLYGYTF; DNA: TGCGCCAGCAGCCAAGATGAGACAGGGCACCTTTATGGCTACACCTTC
V: TRBV28; size: NA; J: TRBJ2-7; length: 16; D: TRBD1; CDR3: CASSLSRGTGGNEQYF; DNA: TGTGCCAGCAGTTTATCCCGTGGGACAGGGGGCAACGAGCAGTACTTC
V: TRBV4-3; size: NA; J: TRBJ1-2; length: 17; D: NA; CDR3: CASSQAAAQGQFYGYTF; DNA: TGCGCCAGCAGCCAAGCAGCCGCCCAAGGACAGTTCTATGGCTACACCTTC
V: TRBV28; size: NA; J: TRBJ2-5; length: 14; D: NA; CDR3: CASSPQGTEETQYF; DNA: TGTGCCAGCAGTCCTCAGGGTACGGAAGAGACCCAGTACTTC
V: TRBV7-2; size: NA; J: TRBJ2-1; length: 14; D: NA; CDR3: CASSLAFGPVEQFF; DNA: TGTGCCAGCAGCTTAGCGTTTGGGCCGGTTGAGCAGTTCTTC
V: TRBV20-1; size: few; J: TRBJ2-1; length: 13; D: NA; CDR3: CSANPPPRNEQFF; DNA: TGCAGTGCTAACCCACCCCCCAGGAATGAGCAGTTCTTC
V: TRBV6-5; size: few; J: TRBJ1-1; length: 17; D: NA; CDR3: CASSYRGPVRMNTEAFF; DNA: TGTGCCAGCAGTTACCGTGGGCCCGTACGCATGAACACTGAAGCTTTCTTT
V: TRBV7-9; size: NA; J: TRBJ2-1; length: 13; D: NA; CDR3: CASSLWGSSEQFF; DNA: TGTGCCAGCAGCTTATGGGGCTCCAGTGAGCAGTTCTTC
V: TRBV10-3; size: NA; J: TRBJ2-1; length: 15; D: TRBD2; CDR3: CATRAGDFVYNEQFF; DNA: TGTGCCACCAGGGCGGGGGACTTCGTCTACAATGAGCAGTTCTTC
V: TRBV20-1; size: NA; J: TRBJ2-2; length: 15; D: NA; CDR3: CSARDAGAGTGELFF; DNA: TGCAGTGCTAGAGATGCGGGGGCCGGAACCGGGGAGCTGTTTTTT
V: TRBV9; size: NA; J: TRBJ1-3; length: 17; D: NA; CDR3: CASSVEVGRTPGNTIYF; DNA: TGTGCCAGCAGCGTAGAAGTAGGGCGCACGCCTGGAAACACCATATATTTT
V: TRBV2; size: once; J: TRBJ2-1; length: 13; D: NA; CDR3: CASRRDLPVEQFF; DNA: TGTGCCAGCAGGAGGGACCTACCAGTGGAGCAGTTCTTC